These T cell receptor beta chains were read from a single sample in a study of early T cells in non-severe SARS-CoV-2 infection. Each CDR3 protein is one row after TCRdb ran MiXCR on the 5' RACE reads. This sample yields roughly 45,000 distinct CDR3 sequences, of which 11% are seen a single time; roughly 22% belongs to the top ten. The material sequenced was whole blood. All receptors come from an adult who was a healthcare worker with PCR-confirmed SARS-CoV-2 infection or an uninfected control (not recorded which). Each CDR3 is given with its conserved first and last residue. Each record gives: J gene, V gene, CDR3 protein.

J: TRBJ2-5; V: TRBV6-2/TRBV6-3; CDR3: CASSPRGTQYF
J: TRBJ1-1; V: TRBV6-2/TRBV6-3; CDR3: CASTDPSDRGENTEAFF
J: TRBJ1-2; V: TRBV6-5; CDR3: CASSYSRGAHGYTF
J: TRBJ2-1; V: TRBV7-2; CDR3: CASSSSRRERVEQFF
J: TRBJ2-4; V: TRBV4-3; CDR3: CASSQGWKENIQYF
J: TRBJ2-7; V: TRBV6-6; CDR3: CASTLAGGLSYEQYF
J: TRBJ2-3; V: TRBV15; CDR3: CATRQYPTDTQYF
J: TRBJ2-7; V: TRBV7-9; CDR3: CASSSLMLSGRALEQYF
J: TRBJ2-1; V: TRBV7-2; CDR3: CASSLRVNEQFF
J: TRBJ2-1; V: TRBV27; CDR3: CASSKSDNEQFF
J: TRBJ2-1; V: TRBV14; CDR3: CASSQVGRITSGYNEQFF
J: TRBJ1-5; V: TRBV12-3/TRBV12-4; CDR3: CASSLSWGFVNQPQHF
J: TRBJ1-3; V: TRBV12-3/TRBV12-4; CDR3: CANKPGGGNTIYF
J: TRBJ1-1; V: TRBV28; CDR3: CASSIPGQGAAEAFF
J: TRBJ2-2; V: TRBV5-1; CDR3: CASTHTSDLLERGELFF
J: TRBJ1-1; V: TRBV5-1; CDR3: CASSLEGQLMNTEAFF
J: TRBJ2-2; V: TRBV9; CDR3: CASSVDVGRFTGELFF
J: TRBJ2-7; V: TRBV3-1; CDR3: CASSQRAEGGQYF
J: TRBJ2-3; V: TRBV27; CDR3: CASSLGGFADTQYF
J: TRBJ2-5; V: TRBV12-3/TRBV12-4; CDR3: CASSPGGVGQETQYF
J: TRBJ2-1; V: TRBV5-6; CDR3: CASSFAYYNEQFF
J: TRBJ2-7; V: TRBV7-2; CDR3: CASSLMGSYEQYF
J: TRBJ1-1; V: TRBV4-3; CDR3: CASSQETRNTEAFF
J: TRBJ1-1; V: TRBV10-3; CDR3: CAIRLDREAFF
J: TRBJ2-5; V: TRBV7-2; CDR3: CASSSRVRETQYF
J: TRBJ2-1; V: TRBV7-9; CDR3: CASSLVRSIYNEQFF
J: TRBJ2-1; V: TRBV13; CDR3: CASSLGEGEQFF
J: TRBJ2-1; V: TRBV14; CDR3: CASSPRRRDEQFF
J: TRBJ2-1; V: TRBV20-1; CDR3: CSAGLRYEQFF
J: TRBJ2-1; V: TRBV20-1; CDR3: CSANSGRASYNEQFF
J: TRBJ2-5; V: TRBV9; CDR3: CASSLQGSGETQYF
J: TRBJ2-1; V: TRBV6-2/TRBV6-3; CDR3: CASSPLSGSTYNEQFF
J: TRBJ2-3; V: TRBV7-2; CDR3: CASSFLWSTDTQYF
J: TRBJ1-1; V: TRBV12-3/TRBV12-4; CDR3: CASSSNTEAFF
J: TRBJ2-1; V: TRBV7-3; CDR3: CASSLTRDYNEQFF
J: TRBJ1-1; V: TRBV7-9; CDR3: CASSLADRATTEAFF
J: TRBJ1-2; V: TRBV14; CDR3: CASSPELYYGYTF
J: TRBJ1-4; V: TRBV28; CDR3: CASRGVEKLFF
J: TRBJ1-1; V: TRBV12-3/TRBV12-4; CDR3: CASSPGAGRGSAEAFF
J: TRBJ2-5; V: TRBV10-3; CDR3: CAISEVATRQETQYF
J: TRBJ1-6; V: TRBV16; CDR3: CASSRYDRVNPPLHF
J: TRBJ1-3; V: TRBV7-8; CDR3: CASIQGSSGNTIYF
J: TRBJ2-3; V: TRBV7-9; CDR3: CASSRSGSGRWGTDTQYF
J: TRBJ2-1; V: TRBV11-3; CDR3: CASSLVGGPGEQFF
J: TRBJ2-7; V: TRBV19; CDR3: CASSAPGGHRLGEQYF
J: TRBJ1-1; V: TRBV7-9; CDR3: CASSFGARGRNTEAFF
J: TRBJ1-5; V: TRBV19; CDR3: CASTRDSQPQHF
J: TRBJ2-7; V: TRBV12-3/TRBV12-4; CDR3: CASKPGGAGDYEQYF
J: TRBJ2-1; V: TRBV7-3; CDR3: CASSGGNNEQFF
J: TRBJ1-5; V: TRBV30; CDR3: CAWSVDGAQPQHF
J: TRBJ2-1; V: TRBV29-1; CDR3: CSDRTSGGYNEQFF
J: TRBJ2-1; V: TRBV19; CDR3: CATVGTSGRAFYNEQFF
J: TRBJ1-1; V: TRBV29-1; CDR3: CSVLWHMNTEAFF
J: TRBJ2-1; V: TRBV20-1; CDR3: CSARGPAGGLLLDEQFF
J: TRBJ2-5; V: TRBV12-3/TRBV12-4; CDR3: CVSNRDQGGDQYF
J: TRBJ1-6; V: TRBV9; CDR3: CASSPRGEDNSPLHF
J: TRBJ2-7; V: TRBV28; CDR3: CASSSGSRNEQYF
J: TRBJ2-6; V: TRBV6-5; CDR3: CASSYSATAEVGANVLTF
J: TRBJ1-5; V: TRBV10-3; CDR3: CAISESKGQGHQISPQHF
J: TRBJ2-7; V: TRBV29-1; CDR3: CSVGGGNEQYF